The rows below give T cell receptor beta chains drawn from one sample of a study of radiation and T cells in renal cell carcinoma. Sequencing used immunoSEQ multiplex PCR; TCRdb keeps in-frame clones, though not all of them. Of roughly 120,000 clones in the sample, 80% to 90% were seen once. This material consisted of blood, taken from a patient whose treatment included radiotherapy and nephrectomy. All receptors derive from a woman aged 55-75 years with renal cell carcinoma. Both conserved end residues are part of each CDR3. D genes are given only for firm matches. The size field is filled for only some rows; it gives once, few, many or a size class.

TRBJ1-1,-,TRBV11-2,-,CASSLTQNTEAFF,TGTGCCAGCAGCTTAACACAGAACACTGAAGCTTTCTTT
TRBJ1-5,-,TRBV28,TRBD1,CASSPDRVNQPQHF,TGTGCCAGCAGCCCGGACAGGGTTAATCAGCCCCAGCATTTT
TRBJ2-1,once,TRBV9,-,CASSSQEKQFF,TGTGCCAGCAGCTCCCAAGAGAAGCAGTTCTTC
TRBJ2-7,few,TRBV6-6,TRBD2,CASSSGLYEQYF,TGTGCCAGCAGTTCGGGACTATACGAGCAGTACTTC
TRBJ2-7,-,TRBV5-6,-,CASSLELGDLSYEQYF,TGTGCCAGCAGCTTGGAGCTAGGGGATTTGTCCTACGAGCAGTACTTC
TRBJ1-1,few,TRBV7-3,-,CASSSTSGGTEAFF,TGTGCCAGCAGCAGCACCAGCGGGGGCACTGAAGCTTTCTTT
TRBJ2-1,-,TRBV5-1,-,CASSPGGGLENEQFF,TGCGCCAGCAGCCCTGGGGGGGGCTTGGAAAATGAGCAGTTCTTC
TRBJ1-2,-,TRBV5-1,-,CASSLVSGDGYTF,TGCGCCAGCAGCTTGGTGTCAGGGGATGGCTACACCTTC
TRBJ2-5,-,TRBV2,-,CASSEARPGIQETQYF,TGTGCCAGCAGTGAAGCGCGGCCGGGAATACAAGAGACCCAGTACTTC
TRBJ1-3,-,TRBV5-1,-,CASSLEGQGSGNTIYF,TGCGCCAGCAGCTTGGAGGGGCAGGGCTCTGGAAACACCATATATTTT
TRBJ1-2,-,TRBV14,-,CASSQDRTGIGGYTF,TGTGCCAGCAGCCAAGATCGCACAGGGATTGGTGGCTACACCTTC
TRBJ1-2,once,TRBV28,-,CASSFQGNYGYTF,TGTGCCAGCAGTTTCCAGGGGAACTATGGCTACACCTTC
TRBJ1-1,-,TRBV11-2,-,CASSPSGGVTAFF,TGTGCCAGCAGCCCCTCTGGGGGGGTAACAGCTTTCTTT
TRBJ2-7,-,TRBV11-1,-,CASSLEVGEQYF,TGTGCCAGCAGCTTAGAGGTGGGTGAGCAGTACTTC
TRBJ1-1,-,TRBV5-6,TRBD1,CASSFKGPTGDTEAFF,TGTGCCAGCAGCTTCAAAGGCCCGACAGGGGACACTGAAGCTTTCTTT
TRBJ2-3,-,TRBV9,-,CASSATGTPRTDTQYF,TGTGCCAGCAGCGCGACCGGGACTCCACGCACAGATACGCAGTATTTT
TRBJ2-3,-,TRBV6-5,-,CASSPRASTDTQYF,TGTGCCAGCAGCCCCAGGGCTAGCACAGATACGCAGTATTTT
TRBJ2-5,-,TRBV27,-,CASSFYRGVLETQYF,TGTGCCAGCAGTTTTTATAGAGGGGTCCTGGAGACCCAGTACTTC
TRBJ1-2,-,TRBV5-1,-,CASSRDSYGYTF,TGCGCCAGCAGCCGAGACAGTTATGGCTACACCTTC
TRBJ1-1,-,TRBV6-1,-,CASSEAAGPLGGAFF,TGTGCCAGCAGTGAAGCGGCCGGGCCCCTCGGGGGGGCTTTCTTT
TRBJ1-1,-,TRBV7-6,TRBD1,CASSPDRVRTEAFF,TGTGCCAGCAGCCCGGACAGGGTCCGCACTGAAGCTTTCTTT
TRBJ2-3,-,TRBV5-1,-,CASSLRPGRTDTQYF,TGCGCCAGCAGCTTGAGGCCAGGGAGGACAGATACGCAGTATTTT
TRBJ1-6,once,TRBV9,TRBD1,CASSVAAGGVSPLHF,TGTGCCAGCAGCGTAGCCGCAGGGGGGGTTTCACCCCTCCACTTT
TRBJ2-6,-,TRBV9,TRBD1,CASSSTGASGANVLTF,TGTGCCAGCAGCTCCACAGGGGCCTCTGGGGCCAACGTCCTGACTTTC
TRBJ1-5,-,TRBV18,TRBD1,CASSPGTGSSNQPQHF,TGTGCCAGCTCACCCGGGACAGGGAGTAGCAATCAGCCCCAGCATTTT
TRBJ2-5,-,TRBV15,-,CATSRGEATQYF,TGTGCCACCAGCAGGGGGGAGGCGACCCAGTACTTC
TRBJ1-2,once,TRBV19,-,CASSIPGGNYGYTF,TGTGCCAGTAGTATCCCGGGTGGGAACTATGGCTACACCTTC
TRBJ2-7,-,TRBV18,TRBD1,CASSAPTGNFQQYF,TGTGCCAGCTCAGCCCCGACAGGGAACTTTCAGCAGTACTTC
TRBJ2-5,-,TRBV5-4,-,CASSPRPDSTFQETQYF,TGTGCCAGCAGCCCTAGGCCGGACAGCACGTTCCAAGAGACCCAGTACTTC
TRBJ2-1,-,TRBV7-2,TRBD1,CASSHGQGSNEQFF,TGTGCCAGCAGCCACGGACAGGGCTCCAATGAGCAGTTCTTC
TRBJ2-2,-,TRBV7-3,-,CASSLLGGTNTGELFF,TGTGCCAGCAGCTTATTGGGCGGGACGAACACCGGGGAGCTGTTTTTT
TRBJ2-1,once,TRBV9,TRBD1,CASSLGQGAGDEQFF,TGTGCCAGCAGCCTTGGACAGGGGGCTGGAGATGAGCAGTTCTTC
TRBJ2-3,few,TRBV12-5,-,CASGWGEGTDTQYF,TGTGCTAGTGGTTGGGGAGAGGGCACAGATACGCAGTATTTT
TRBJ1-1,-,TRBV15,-,CATSRESQSEAFF,TGTGCCACCAGCAGAGAGTCCCAGTCGGAGGCTTTCTTT
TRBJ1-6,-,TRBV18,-,CASSPSTVHNSPLHF,TGTGCCAGCTCACCAAGTACAGTCCACAATTCACCCCTCCACTTT
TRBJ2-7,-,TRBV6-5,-,CASSYSPRSSYEQYF,TGTGCCAGCAGTTACTCGCCGCGCAGCTCCTACGAGCAGTACTTC
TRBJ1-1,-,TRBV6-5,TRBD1,CASSYSTGVTEAFF,TGTGCCAGCAGTTACTCGACAGGGGTCACTGAAGCTTTCTTT
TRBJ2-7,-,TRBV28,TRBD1,CASSRRGTGGPEQYF,TGTGCCAGCAGCCGTAGGGGGACAGGGGGCCCCGAGCAGTACTTC
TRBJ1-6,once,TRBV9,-,CASSVGQENSPLHF,TGTGCCAGCAGCGTAGGACAGGAAAATTCACCCCTCCACTTT
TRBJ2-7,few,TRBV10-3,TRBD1,CAISESLGQKTYEQYF,TGTGCCATCAGTGAGTCGCTGGGACAGAAAACCTACGAGCAGTACTTC
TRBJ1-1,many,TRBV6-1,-,CASSGGENTEAFF,TGTGCCAGCAGTGGGGGCGAGAACACTGAAGCTTTCTTT
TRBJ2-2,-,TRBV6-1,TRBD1,CASSEVAGGNTGELFF,TGTGCCAGCAGTGAAGTGGCAGGGGGGAACACCGGGGAGCTGTTTTTT
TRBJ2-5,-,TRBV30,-,CAWSASPIETQYF,TGTGCCTGGAGCGCGTCTCCGATAGAGACCCAGTACTTC
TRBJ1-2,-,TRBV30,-,CAWKVKGGYGYTF,TGTGCCTGGAAGGTCAAAGGAGGGTACGGCTACACCTTC
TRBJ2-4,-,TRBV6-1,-,CASSGARPPGDIQYF,TGTGCCAGCAGTGGGGCGAGACCGCCTGGGGACATTCAGTACTTC
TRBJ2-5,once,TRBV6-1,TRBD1,CASRQGTEQETQYF,TGTGCCAGCAGACAGGGGACAGAGCAAGAGACCCAGTACTTC
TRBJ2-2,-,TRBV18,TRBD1,CASSPGQGRTGELFF,TGTGCCAGCTCACCGGGACAGGGACGCACCGGGGAGCTGTTTTTT
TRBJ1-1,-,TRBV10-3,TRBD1,CAISRDSKAFF,TGTGCCATCAGTCGGGACAGCAAAGCTTTCTTT
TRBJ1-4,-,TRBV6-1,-,CASSEGTNNEKLFF,TGTGCCAGCAGTGAAGGGACAAATAATGAAAAACTGTTTTTT
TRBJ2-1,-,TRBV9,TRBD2,CASSPRDSGVWGEQFF,TGTGCCAGCAGCCCCCGGGATAGCGGGGTTTGGGGGGAGCAGTTCTTC
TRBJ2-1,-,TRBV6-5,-,CASSRLVNPPEQFF,TGTGCCAGCAGTCGACTAGTAAACCCTCCTGAGCAGTTCTTC
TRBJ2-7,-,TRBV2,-,CASSEAQDSYEQYF,TGTGCCAGCAGTGAAGCCCAGGACTCCTACGAGCAGTACTTC
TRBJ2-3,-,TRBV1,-,CTSSQDKSGRATDTQYF,TGCACCAGCAGCCAAGATAAAAGCGGGAGAGCCACAGATACGCAGTATTTT
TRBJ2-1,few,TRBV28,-,CASSAYNEQFF,TGTGCCAGCAGCGCATACAATGAGCAGTTCTTC
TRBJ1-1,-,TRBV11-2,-,CASSRTDTEAFF,TGTGCCAGCAGCCGGACAGACACTGAAGCTTTCTTT
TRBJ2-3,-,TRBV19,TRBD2,CASSLGGTDTQYF,TGTGCCAGTTCGCTCGGGGGGACAGATACGCAGTATTTT
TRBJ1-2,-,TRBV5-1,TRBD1,CASSFGTGDYGYTF,TGCGCCAGCAGCTTTGGGACAGGGGACTATGGCTACACCTTC
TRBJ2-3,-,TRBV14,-,CASSPRHLTDTQYF,TGTGCCAGCAGCCCGAGACACCTCACAGATACGCAGTATTTT
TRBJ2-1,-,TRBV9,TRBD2,CASSELAENNEQFF,TGTGCCAGCAGCGAACTAGCGGAGAACAATGAGCAGTTCTTC